This note documents a single T cell receptor beta chain sequence. Its matching antigen is unknown. The sample is drawn from a study of T cell clonotyping in hematopoietic cell transplantation. Background on the study: Recipient samples before transplant were obtained post-cytoreduction. Notes on the study in general: Cells were unsorted, so CD4 and CD8 contributions were not separated. Pathologically expanded recipient clonotypes increased progressively from day 30 to day 180 as diversity fell.

Time point specified: recipient sample about 28 days before transplant, after cytoreduction. Per the germline V gene, CDR1 is SEHNR and CDR2 is FQNEAQ (reference sequence). The V gene end was trimmed by 5 bases and the J gene end by 8 bases; junction bases not matched to a gene: 8. The CDR3 covers 14 residues. The table came from immunoSEQ multiplex PCR; TCRdb's copy has only in-frame clones and leaves some out. Of roughly 40,000 clones in the sample, 85% are singletons; the top ten hold approximately 3%. The receptor was isolated from a man in his sixties with acute myeloid leukemia. Some clones in this sample may be carry-over from other donors' samples. The sequenced sample was peripheral blood mononuclear cells, obtained before stem cell transplant. The rearrangement joins TRBV7-9 to TRBJ1-2, with 10 bases matching TRBD1. CDR3 loop: CASSKGQGTGGYTF. CDR3 coding DNA: TGTGCCAGCAGCAAGGGACAGGGGACGGGGGGCTACACCTTC.